The 9 T cell receptor beta chains below come from one sample, sequenced in a study of blood T cells in healthy people across ages. Primed by a sample-barcoded 5' primer and a J-beta primer mix, a second PCR proceeded for about 7 to 12 cycles. In TCRdb, the 5' RACE reads were re-called with MiXCR into one record per CDR3 protein. Of 700,000 to 900,000 distinct CDR3 sequences in the sample, roughly 50% were seen once. Sequencing used blood. The receptors derive from a man older than 75 in good health.

The gene calls are TRBV9 and TRBJ2-2; possibly TRBD1 for D (6 bases). This CDR3 is built from 14 residues. Trimming shortened V by 4 bases and J by 5 bases, and 12 bases separated the two germline ends. From germline, CDR1 is SGDLS and CDR2 YYNGEE. The CDR3 sequence is CASSSRTETGELFF. In nucleotides, the CDR3 is TGTGCCAGCAGCTCTAGGACAGAGACCGGGGAGCTGTTTTTT.

The chain is built from TRBV28 and TRBJ2-4; no firm D call. The DNA matches TRBJ2-5 better at its end, which makes the J call doubtful. There are 13 residues in the CDR3. CDR1 MDHEN and CDR2 SYDVKM come from the germline V gene. The CDR3 coding sequence is TGTGCCAGCAGTCCCGTAGGGCGTGAGACCCAGTACTTC. Protein: CASSPVGRETQYF.

This chain connects TRBV10-2 to TRBJ2-2; 9 positions agree with TRBD2. CDR1 and CDR2 (germline): WSHSY, SAAADI. CDR3 length: 16 residues. V was clipped by 0 bases and J by 5 bases; unmatched bases: 4. The CDR3 loop is CASSESRTSATGELFF. CDR3 in DNA: TGCGCCAGCAGTGAGTCGAGGACTAGCGCAACCGGGGAGCTGTTTTTT.

This clonotype turned up a few times. This sequence joins TRBV29-1 and TRBJ2-7; D is possibly TRBD2 (6 bases). V lost 5 bases to trimming and J lost 6 bases, with 14 bases between them. Germline V gives CDR1 SQVTM, CDR2 ANQGSEA. The CDR3 runs 12 residues. The CDR3 DNA reads as TGCAGCGTTCTCGGGACTCCCTCCGAGCAGTACTTC. As protein: CSVLGTPSEQYF.

This clonotype was seen a handful of times. The chain has TRBV15 and TRBJ2-7; D ambiguous. The CDR3 covers 16 residues. Per the germline V gene, CDR1 is LNHNV and CDR2 is YYDKDF (reference sequence). Trimming removed 0 bases at V and 6 bases at J, with 18 bases between. In DNA form, the CDR3 reads TGTGCCACCAGCAGAGATGTAAGGGTCGCAACCGCCGAGCAGTACTTC. Encoded protein: CATSRDVRVATAEQYF.

This clonotype has only a few counts. V gene TRBV5-8 combines with J gene TRBJ2-3; 12 bases agree with TRBD1. The germline gives CDR1 SGHTS, CDR2 YDEGEE. With V trimmed by 0 bases and J by 14 bases, 10 bases remained unmatched. The CDR3 contains 15 residues. The CDR3 coding sequence is TGTGCCAGCAGCTTGGGGGACAGGGGGCACAGATACGCGTATTTT. Translating it yields CASSLGDRGHRYAYF.

The V call is TRBV6-8, the J call TRBJ1-1; tentatively, D is TRBD1 (6 bases). Germline CDR1 and CDR2: MNHGY and SAAAGT. The CDR3 runs 17 residues. V dropped 2 bases and J dropped 2 bases, with 18 bases sitting between them. CDR3 DNA: TGTGCCAGCAGTTACCCACGGGGGCCAGGAAAAAACACTGAAGCTTTCTTT. Its protein is CASSYPRGPGKNTEAFF.

This sequence joins TRBV7-2 and TRBJ1-2; D remains unclear. Looked up from germline, CDR1 is SGHTA and CDR2 is FQGNSA. With 5 bases removed from V and 5 bases from J, the gap between germline ends came to 15 bases. CDR3 length equals 14 residues. CDR3 sequence reads: CASSAHQDDYGYTF. In nucleotides, the CDR3 is TGTGCCAGCAGCGCCCACCAGGACGATTATGGCTACACCTTC.

This clonotype came up many times. The gene calls are TRBV7-2 and TRBJ1-2; 9 bases line up with TRBD1. CDR1 and CDR2 from the germline V gene are SGHTA and FQGNSA. V was pared by 3 bases and J by 4 bases, with 3 bases of the junction left unmatched. CDR3 size: 14 residues. CDR3 sequence: CASSLSTGGYGYTF. CDR3 bases: TGTGCCAGCAGCTTGTCGACAGGGGGCTATGGCTACACCTTC.